Below, 27 T cell receptor beta chains from the same sample are listed, as sequenced in a study of shared clonotypes between healthy human individuals. This table comes from immunoSEQ multiplex PCR, and its TCRdb copy is limited to in-frame clones, with some not included. The table has 600,000 to 800,000 clones, approximately 72% seen once; the top ten hold about 1.8%. What was sequenced was memory CD4+ T cells sorted from blood. Indicated subset: CD45RA-negative fraction. The receptors here all came from a woman aged 30 to 39 in good health.

This clone was detected many times. The chain carries TRBV9 and TRBJ2-1, with 11 positions matching TRBD2. CDR1 and CDR2 (germline): SGDLS, YYNGEE. V shed 0 bases, J shed 9 bases, and the junction held 2 bases outside the gene matches. The CDR3 has 14 residues. The CDR3: CASSVELAGVEQFF. The CDR3 nucleotides are TGTGCCAGCAGCGTAGAACTAGCGGGGGTTGAGCAGTTCTTC.

A single count supports this clone. The chain carries TRBV7-3 and TRBJ1-2; maybe TRBD1 (5 bases). Trimming took 0 bases from V and 6 from J, leaving 11 bases between them. The CDR3 sequence is 14 residues long. CDR1 is SGHTA, CDR2 FQGTGA, per germline. The chain's CDR3 is CASSLTAQGHGYTF. In nucleotides, the CDR3 is TGTGCCAGCAGCTTAACGGCCCAGGGCCATGGCTACACCTTC. Full variable domain (rest looked up from reference TRBV7-3 and TRBJ1-2): GAGVSQTPSNKVTEKGKYVELRCDPISGHTALYWYRQSLGQGPEFLIYFQGTGAADDSGLPNDRFFAVRPEGSVSTLKIQRTERGDSAVYLCASSLTAQGHGYTFGSGTRLTVV.

The chain carries TRBV10-3 and TRBJ2-6; D is ambiguous. CDR3 length equals 13 residues. Trimming pared 11 bases from V and 2 bases from J, leaving 10 bases between. Germline lookup yields CDR1 ENHRY and CDR2 SYGVKD. The CDR3 region is CAALGTGANVLTF. CDR3 bases: TGTGCCGCATTAGGGACTGGGGCCAACGTCCTGACTTTC.

The CDR3 protein is CAWSTRGNQPQHF. The CDR3 DNA sequence: TGTGCCTGGAGTACCCGGGGAAATCAGCCCCAGCATTTT. V usage is TRBV30 and J usage is TRBJ1-5; D is uncertain. Trimming removed 2 bases at V and 4 bases at J, with 9 bases between. The CDR3 is 13 residues long. CDR1 and CDR2 from the germline V gene are GTSNPN and SVGIG (reference sequence). The entire variable domain, with the rest obtained from reference TRBV30 and TRBJ1-5, is as follows: SQTIHQWPATLVQPVGSPLSLECTVEGTSNPNLYWYRQAAGRGLQLLFYSVGIGQISSEVPQNLSASRPQDRQFILSSKKLLLSDSGFYLCAWSTRGNQPQHFGDGTRLSIL.

CDR3 bases: TGTGCCAGCGGCCCCGGACATCAGCCCCAGCATTTT. This gives the protein CASGPGHQPQHF. This chain links TRBV28 with TRBJ1-5; no clear D. CDR1 and CDR2 (germline): MDHEN, SYDVKM. This CDR3 spans 12 amino acids. Trimming removed 8 bases at V and 5 bases at J, with 10 bases between.

This clone was observed a single time. This rearrangement joins TRBV4-2 to TRBJ2-7; 9 bases are a match to TRBD2. CDR3 length: 18 residues. CDR1 and CDR2 from the germline V gene are LGHNA and YNFKEQ. J lost 1 base, V lost 1 base, and 11 bases had no gene match. The CDR3: CASSQVAGGPRGSYEQYF. DNA of the CDR3: TGTGCCAGCAGCCAAGTGGCGGGAGGGCCTCGGGGATCCTACGAGCAGTACTTC.

This clone was seen at least ten times. The chain employs TRBV18 and TRBJ2-7; no definite D call. Per germline, CDR1 KGHSH and CDR2 LQKENI. V lost 3 bases to trimming and J lost 1 base, with 10 bases between them. The CDR3 is 14 amino acids. The CDR3: CASSPPAWSYEQYF. In nucleotides, the CDR3 is TGTGCCAGCTCACCCCCAGCCTGGTCCTACGAGCAGTACTTC.

The V and J genes are TRBV19 and TRBJ2-3; D tentatively fits TRBD1 or TRBD2 (7 bases each). CDR1 is LNHDA, CDR2 SQIVND, per germline (reference sequence). With 4 bases removed from V and 4 bases from J, the gap between germline ends came to 18 bases. The length of the CDR3 is 16 residues. Written as DNA, the CDR3 is TGTGCCAGTAGTAAATCAGGGGGGGGTCTTCCAGATACGCAGTATTTT. Translation gives CASSKSGGGLPDTQYF.

The chain couples TRBV5-1 to TRBJ2-7; TRBD2 matches at 8 bases. The V and J ends lost 1 base and 1 base, in that order; junction bases with no gene match: 1. CDR1 is SGHRS, CDR2 YFSETQ, per germline. The length of the CDR3 is 14 residues. The CDR3 region has the DNA TGCGCCAGCAGCTTGCGACTAGCGTCCTACGAGCAGTACTTC. It codes for CASSLRLASYEQYF.

A single count supports this clone. The V gene is TRBV2, the J gene TRBJ2-1, with 7 bases matching TRBD2. Germline values: CDR1 SNHLY, CDR2 FYNNEI. The CDR3 length is 13 residues. J was trimmed by 15 bases and V by 2 bases; bases with no gene match: 10. The CDR3 DNA sequence: TGTGCCAGCAGTGAATTGCGTGGGAGGGCCCTGTTCTTC. Its translation is CASSELRGRALFF.

This chain connects TRBV28 to TRBJ2-5; D is possibly TRBD1 (5 bases). CDR3 length equals 15 residues. Germline lookup yields CDR1 MDHEN and CDR2 SYDVKM. Trimming removed 4 bases from V and 4 bases from J, with 16 bases in between. The CDR3 region is CASSSRALGLETQYF. The CDR3 DNA reads TGTGCCAGCAGTTCCAGGGCCCTGGGTTTAGAGACCCAGTACTTC.

The chain uses TRBV23-1 and TRBJ2-5; D might be TRBD2 (5 bases). TRBV23-1 is classed as an ORF, of uncertain function. Trimming removed 6 bases at V and 1 base at J, with 9 bases between. The CDR3 runs to 13 residues. The CDR3 reads CASRCGPQETQYF. CDR3 nucleotides: TGCGCCAGCAGATGCGGGCCCCAAGAGACCCAGTACTTC.

The CDR3 coding sequence is TGTGCCAGCAGCTTTACAACTAGCGGGGCGCAGTATTTT. This codes for CASSFTTSGAQYF. The V gene is TRBV7-3, the J gene TRBJ2-3; TRBD2 matches at 10 bases. This CDR3 has 13 residues. CDR1 and CDR2 (germline): SGHTA, FQGTGA. The junction had 4 bases not matched to a gene; V was cut back by 3 bases and J by 10 bases.

This clone appeared once. CDR3 nucleotide sequence: TGTGCCAGCAGCCAGGGACTAGCGGGAGCTCACGAGCAGTACTTC. This translates into CASSQGLAGAHEQYF. The chain combines TRBV7-7 with TRBJ2-7, with TRBD2 identical over 14 bases. Unmatched junction bases numbered 5, after V lost 5 bases and J lost 5 bases. Germline V CDR1 and CDR2: SSHAT, FNYEAQ (reference sequence). The CDR3 runs to 15 residues.

The V call is TRBV19, the J call TRBJ1-1; D uncertain. V was shortened by 4 bases and J by 3 bases, with 12 bases between the two germline ends. This CDR3 is built from 14 residues. Germline values: CDR1 LNHDA, CDR2 SQIVND (reference sequence). The CDR3: CASSTLGVYTEAFF. The CDR3 coding sequence is TGTGCCAGTAGTACCCTGGGCGTGTACACTGAAGCTTTCTTT. Looking up the rest from reference TRBV19 and TRBJ1-1 gives the full variable domain: DGGITQSPKYLFRKEGQNVTLSCEQNLNHDAMYWYRQDPGQGLRLIYYSQIVNDFQKGDIAEGYSVSREKKESFPLTVTSAQKNPTAFYLCASSTLGVYTEAFFGQGTRLTVV.

The CDR3 nucleotides are TGTGCCAGCAGCTCATCACGAGAGACCCAGTACTTC. This gives the protein CASSSSRETQYF. This chain connects TRBV6-5 to TRBJ2-5; D unclear. The CDR3 is made up of 12 amino acids. CDR1 MNHEY and CDR2 SVGAGI come from the germline V gene. Trimming cost V 6 bases and J 4 bases, with 9 bases left between them.

This clone occurred many times. The genes are TRBV4-1 and TRBJ2-7, with 10 bases matching TRBD2. J lost 1 base, V lost 4 bases, and 4 bases had no gene match. The CDR3 has 15 residues. Germline CDR1 MGHRA, CDR2 YSYEKL. CDR3 loop: CASSPAGGRSYEQYF. DNA for the CDR3: TGCGCCAGCAGCCCAGCGGGGGGGAGATCCTACGAGCAGTACTTC.

The chain recombines TRBV6-1 with TRBJ1-2; 9 positions agree with TRBD1. This CDR3 is built from 15 residues. Germline V gene sequence: CDR1 MNHNS, CDR2 SASEGT. V trimming: 4 bases; J trimming: 4 bases; junction bases outside the gene matches: 7. The chain's CDR3 is CASSVTGGRVYGYTF. In DNA, the CDR3 is TGTGCCAGCAGTGTGACAGGGGGTAGGGTCTATGGCTACACCTTC.

The chain joins TRBV7-8 to TRBJ1-1; TRBD1 matches at 8 bases. The germline CDR1 and CDR2 sequences are SGHVS and FQNEAQ. Trimming cost V 6 bases and J 2 bases; bases outside gene matches: 8. The CDR3 loop spans 15 amino acids. CDR3 DNA sequence: TGTGCCAGCAGAACTCCAGGGGGCGGAAACACTGAAGCTTTCTTT. It specifies CASRTPGGGNTEAFF.

The chain has TRBV18 and TRBJ2-7; 9 nucleotides agree with TRBD1. With 2 bases clipped from V and 2 bases from J, the junction kept 4 bases outside the gene matches. The germline V gene encodes CDR1 KGHSH and CDR2 LQKENI. The CDR3 totals 15 residues. The DNA for the CDR3 is TGTGCCAGCTCACCATCGGGACAGGGACCCTACGAGCAGTACTTC. This translates into CASSPSGQGPYEQYF.

This clone was detected a few times. This chain links TRBV28 with TRBJ2-1; D could derive from TRBD1 or TRBD2 (5 bases each). The germline gives CDR1 MDHEN, CDR2 SYDVKM. The CDR3 spans 12 residues. The V gene lost 0 bases and the J gene lost 8 bases, with 5 bases spanning the gap. CDR3 sequence (DNA): TGTGCCAGCAGTTTATGGGGGGATGAGCAGTTCTTC. This gives the protein CASSLWGDEQFF.

The chain couples TRBV19 to TRBJ1-5; the D gene is possibly TRBD1 (5 bases). Germline V lookup: CDR1 LNHDA, CDR2 SQIVND (reference sequence). The CDR3 sequence is 17 residues long. V shed 4 bases and J shed 0 bases, with 16 bases lying between them. The CDR3 coding sequence is TGTGCCAGTAGTAAACCCCCGACAGATTATAGCAATCAGCCCCAGCATTTT. Its translation: CASSKPPTDYSNQPQHF.

This clone was seen ten or more times. Other DNA sequences in this sample translate to the same CDR3. The CDR3 loop is CASSQGRGAGTGELFF. DNA of the CDR3: TGTGCCAGCAGCCAAGGTCGGGGAGCGGGCACCGGGGAGCTGTTTTTT. The V call is TRBV14, the J call TRBJ2-2; tentatively, D is TRBD2 (6 bases). Trimming removed 1 base at V and 4 bases at J, with 13 bases between. Germline assignment: CDR1 SGHDN and CDR2 FVKESK. The CDR3 contains 16 residues.

This sequence joins TRBV6-5 and TRBJ2-5; D tentatively reads TRBD1 or TRBD2 (5 bases each). The germline V gene has CDR1 MNHEY and CDR2 SVGAGI. Trimming took 4 bases from V and 5 from J, leaving 20 bases between them. CDR3 size: 16 residues. CDR3 nucleotide sequence: TGTGCCAGCAGTTTGGGGACCGGCGCCTACGGTGAGACCCAGTACTTC. Protein product: CASSLGTGAYGETQYF.

This sequence joins TRBV10-2 and TRBJ1-5; weak D call: TRBD1 (6 bases). V was clipped by 4 bases and J by 7 bases, with 11 bases between them. Germline-derived CDR1 and CDR2 are WSHSY and SAAADI. CDR3 length: 13 residues. CDR3 residues: CASSVGGEQPQHF. As DNA, the CDR3 is TGCGCCAGCAGTGTAGGGGGGGAACAGCCCCAGCATTTT.

The genes are TRBV30 and TRBJ1-1; D remains ambiguous. From germline, CDR1 is GTSNPN and CDR2 SVGIG (reference sequence). The CDR3 is 13 amino acids. V was trimmed by 4 bases and J by 4 bases, leaving 13 bases between them. DNA for the CDR3: TGTGCCTGGAAGTGGGTGGGAAGCACTGAAGCTTTCTTT. Protein: CAWKWVGSTEAFF.

The chain uses TRBV21-1 and TRBJ1-1. TRBV21-1 is a recognized pseudogene. CDR3 length: 8 residues. In nucleotides, the CDR3 is TGTGCCAGCACCGAAGCTTTCTTT. Translated, it gives CASTEAFF.